This T cell receptor beta chain was profiled in a study of regulatory T cells in long-lasting Graves disease. Arm-PCR of CDR3 regions with iRepertoire HTBI primers generated TCR beta libraries. TCRdb re-derived calls from the multiplex PCR reads in MiXCR, one entry per CDR3 protein. The sample lists more than 450,000 distinct CDR3 sequences, around 15% occurring once. The time point was: newly diagnosed GD, antithyroid drugs for less than 3 months. PBMC RNA was the source of the TCR library. The collection involved drawing around 10 milliliters of peripheral blood into EDTA tubes. Germline CDR1 and CDR2: SEHNR and FQNEAQ (reference sequence). The CDR3 totals 12 residues. About this clonotype: An end of the junction differs from the germline gene, which may be a read error.

These sequences were also reported in another study, on T cells in Graves' hyperthyroidism and ophthalmopathy. This second study notes: Hyperthyroidism patients were newly diagnosed, had disease duration under 2 months, and were aged 18 to 65 years. Primed by the HTBI set, a first-round RT-PCR was run on the TCR CDR3.

Sequenced material: peripheral blood mononuclear cells (PBMCs), taken at new diagnosis, from a patient treated with antithyroid drugs. This clonotype was sampled from a middle-aged man with Graves disease. This chain uses TRBV7-9 with TRBJ2-7; D not resolved. The CDR3 DNA sequence: TGTGCCAGCAGGTTAGGATCGTATGAGCAGTACTTC. Its protein product is CASRLGSYEQYF.